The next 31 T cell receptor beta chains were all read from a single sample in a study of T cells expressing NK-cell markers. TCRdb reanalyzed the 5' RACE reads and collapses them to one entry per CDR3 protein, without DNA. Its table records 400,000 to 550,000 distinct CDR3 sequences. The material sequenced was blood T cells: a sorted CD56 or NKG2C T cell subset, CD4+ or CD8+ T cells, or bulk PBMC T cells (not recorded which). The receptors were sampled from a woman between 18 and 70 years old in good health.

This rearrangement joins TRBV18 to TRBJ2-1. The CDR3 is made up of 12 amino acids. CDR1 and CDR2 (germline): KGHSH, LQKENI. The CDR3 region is CASSPWNNEQFF.

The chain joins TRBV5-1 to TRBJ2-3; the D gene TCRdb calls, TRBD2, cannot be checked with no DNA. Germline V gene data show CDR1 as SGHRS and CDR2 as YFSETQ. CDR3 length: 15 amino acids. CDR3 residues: CASSFTSAGQDTQYF.

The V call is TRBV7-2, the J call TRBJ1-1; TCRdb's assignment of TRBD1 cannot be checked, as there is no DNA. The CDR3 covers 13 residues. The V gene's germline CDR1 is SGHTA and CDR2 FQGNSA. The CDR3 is CASSLHPDTEAFF.

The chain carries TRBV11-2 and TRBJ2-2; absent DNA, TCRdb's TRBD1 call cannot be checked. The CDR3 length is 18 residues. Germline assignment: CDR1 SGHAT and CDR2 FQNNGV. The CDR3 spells CASSKGALASLHTGELFF.

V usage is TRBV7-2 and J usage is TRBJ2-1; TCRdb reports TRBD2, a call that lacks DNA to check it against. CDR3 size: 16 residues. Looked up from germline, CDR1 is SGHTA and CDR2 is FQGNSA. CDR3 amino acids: CASSLGSSGAQNEQFF.

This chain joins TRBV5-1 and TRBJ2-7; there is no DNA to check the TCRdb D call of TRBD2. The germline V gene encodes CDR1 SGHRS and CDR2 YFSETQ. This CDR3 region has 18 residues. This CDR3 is CASSLGPQRTSGSYEQYF.

The CDR3: CASSLGGTGQPQHF. V and J are TRBV12-3 or TRBV12-4 and TRBJ1-5; without DNA, the TCRdb call of TRBD1 cannot be checked. This CDR3 has 14 residues.

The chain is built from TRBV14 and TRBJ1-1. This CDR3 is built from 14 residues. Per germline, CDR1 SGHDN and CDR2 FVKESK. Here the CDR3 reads CASSPPDGNTEAFF.

Here the CDR3 reads CASSLGTGLIYGYTF. The rearrangement joins TRBV5-6 to TRBJ1-2; TCRdb designates TRBD1, a call that cannot be tested without DNA. The CDR3 extends over 15 amino acids. The germline gives CDR1 SGHDT, CDR2 YYEEEE.

CDR3 region: CASGLDGTYNEQFF. V is TRBV12-5 and J is TRBJ2-1; TCRdb reports TRBD1, a call that lacks DNA to check it against. Germline V lookup: CDR1 LGHNT, CDR2 FRNRAP. The CDR3 has 14 amino acids.

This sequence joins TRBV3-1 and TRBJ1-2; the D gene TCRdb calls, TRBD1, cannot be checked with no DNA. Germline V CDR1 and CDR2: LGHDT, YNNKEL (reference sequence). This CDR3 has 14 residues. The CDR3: CASSQEGVNYGYTF.

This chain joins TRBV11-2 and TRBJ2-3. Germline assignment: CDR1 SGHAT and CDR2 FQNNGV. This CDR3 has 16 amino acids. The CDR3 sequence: CASSLTGAGNTDTQYF.

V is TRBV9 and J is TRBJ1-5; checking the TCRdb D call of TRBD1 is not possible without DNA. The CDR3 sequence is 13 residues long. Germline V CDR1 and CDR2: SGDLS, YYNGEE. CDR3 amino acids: CASGIGVNQPQHF. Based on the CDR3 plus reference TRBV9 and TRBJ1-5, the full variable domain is DSGVTQTPKHLITATGQRVTLRCSPRSGDLSVYWYQQSLDQGLQFLIQYYNGEERAKGNILERFSAQQFPDLHSELNLSSLELGDSALYFCASGIGVNQPQHFGDGTRLSIL.

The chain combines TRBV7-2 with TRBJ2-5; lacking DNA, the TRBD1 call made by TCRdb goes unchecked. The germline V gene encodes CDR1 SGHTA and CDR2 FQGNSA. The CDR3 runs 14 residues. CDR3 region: CASSYEQGVGTQYF.

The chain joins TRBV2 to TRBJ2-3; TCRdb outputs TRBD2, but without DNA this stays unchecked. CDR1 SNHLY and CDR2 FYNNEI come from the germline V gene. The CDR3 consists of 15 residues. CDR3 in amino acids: CASRGSGSRGDTQYF.

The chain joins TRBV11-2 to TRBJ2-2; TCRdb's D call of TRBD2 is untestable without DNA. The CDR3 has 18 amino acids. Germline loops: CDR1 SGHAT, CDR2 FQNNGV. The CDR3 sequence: CASSLTSGKHANTGELFF.

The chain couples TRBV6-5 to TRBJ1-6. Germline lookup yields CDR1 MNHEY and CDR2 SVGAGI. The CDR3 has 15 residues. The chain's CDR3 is CASSYSQSYNSPLHF.

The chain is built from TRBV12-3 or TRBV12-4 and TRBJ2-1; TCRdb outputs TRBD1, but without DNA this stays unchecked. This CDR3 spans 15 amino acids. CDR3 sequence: CASQTPGGEYNEQFF.

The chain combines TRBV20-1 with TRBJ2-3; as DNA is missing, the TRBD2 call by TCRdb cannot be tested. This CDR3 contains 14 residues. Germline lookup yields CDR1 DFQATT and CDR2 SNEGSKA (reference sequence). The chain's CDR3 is CSARYHSGSYTQYF.

CDR3 protein: CASRQQGVSFRGNTEAFF. This chain connects TRBV3-1 to TRBJ1-1; TCRdb calls TRBD1, which cannot be checked without DNA. The CDR3 length is 18 residues. Germline values: CDR1 LGHDT, CDR2 YNNKEL (reference sequence).

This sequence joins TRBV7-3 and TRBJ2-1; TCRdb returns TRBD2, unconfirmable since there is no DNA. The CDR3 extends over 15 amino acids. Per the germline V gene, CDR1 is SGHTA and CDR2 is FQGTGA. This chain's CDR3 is CASSLSASGSDEQFF.

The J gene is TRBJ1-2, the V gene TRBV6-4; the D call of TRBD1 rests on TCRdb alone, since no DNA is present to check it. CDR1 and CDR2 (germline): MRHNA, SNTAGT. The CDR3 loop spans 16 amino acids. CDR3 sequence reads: CASSARHPTGEDGYTF.

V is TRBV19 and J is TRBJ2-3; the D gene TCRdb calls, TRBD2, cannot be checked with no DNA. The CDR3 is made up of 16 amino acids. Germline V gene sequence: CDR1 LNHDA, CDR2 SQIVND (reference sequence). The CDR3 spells CASSIRGYPSTDTQYF.

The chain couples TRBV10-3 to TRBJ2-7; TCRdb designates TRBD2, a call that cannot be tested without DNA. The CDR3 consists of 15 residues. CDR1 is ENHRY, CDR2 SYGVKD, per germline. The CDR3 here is CAISGIAGRSYEQYF.

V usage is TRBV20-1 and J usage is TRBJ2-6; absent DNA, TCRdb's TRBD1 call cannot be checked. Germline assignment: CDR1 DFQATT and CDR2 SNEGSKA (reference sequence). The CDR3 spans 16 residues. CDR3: CSATTGSLGGANVLTF.

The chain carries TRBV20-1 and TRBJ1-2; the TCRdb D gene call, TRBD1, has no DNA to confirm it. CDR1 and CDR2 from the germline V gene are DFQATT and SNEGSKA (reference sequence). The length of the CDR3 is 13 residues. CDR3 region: CSAGDSRVQGYTF.

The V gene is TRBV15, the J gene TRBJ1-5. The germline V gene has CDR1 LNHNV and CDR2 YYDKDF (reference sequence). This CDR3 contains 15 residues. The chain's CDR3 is CATSRVAGAYQPQHF.

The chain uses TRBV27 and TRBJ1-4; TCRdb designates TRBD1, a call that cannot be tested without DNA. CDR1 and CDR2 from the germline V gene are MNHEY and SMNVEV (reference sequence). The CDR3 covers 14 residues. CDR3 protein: CASSPGVLDEKLFF.

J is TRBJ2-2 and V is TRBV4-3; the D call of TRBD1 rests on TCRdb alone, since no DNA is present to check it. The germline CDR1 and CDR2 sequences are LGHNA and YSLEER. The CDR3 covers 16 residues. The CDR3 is CASSLGTELNTGELFF.

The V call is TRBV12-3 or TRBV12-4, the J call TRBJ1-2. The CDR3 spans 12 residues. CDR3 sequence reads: CATNGQHYGYTF.

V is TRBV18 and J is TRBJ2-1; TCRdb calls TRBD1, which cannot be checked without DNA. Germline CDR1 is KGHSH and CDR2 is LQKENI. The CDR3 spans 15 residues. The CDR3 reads CASSREGGTYNEQFF.